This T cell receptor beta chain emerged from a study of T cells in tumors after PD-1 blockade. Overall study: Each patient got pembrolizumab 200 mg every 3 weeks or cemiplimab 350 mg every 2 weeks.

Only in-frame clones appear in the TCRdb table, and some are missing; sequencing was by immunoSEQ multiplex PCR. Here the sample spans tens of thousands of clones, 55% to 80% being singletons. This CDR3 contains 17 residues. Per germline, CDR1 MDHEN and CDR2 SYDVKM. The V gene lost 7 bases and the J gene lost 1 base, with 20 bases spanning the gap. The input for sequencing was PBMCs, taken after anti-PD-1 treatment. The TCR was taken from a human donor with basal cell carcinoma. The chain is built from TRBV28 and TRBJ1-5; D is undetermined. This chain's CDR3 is CASILRRDGLSNQPQHF. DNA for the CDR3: TGTGCCAGCATCCTCCGGAGGGATGGGTTAAGCAATCAGCCCCAGCATTTT.